The rows below give T cell receptor beta chains drawn from one sample of a study of OX40 agonist ivuxolimab in advanced cancers. The protocol was immunoSEQ multiplex PCR, while the TCRdb copy is restricted to in-frame clones and leaves out a portion. The sample includes tens of thousands of clones, around four fifths of them seen just once. Sample: CD4+ or CD8+ T cells sorted from blood, taken in a trial of the OX40 agonist ivuxolimab. These receptors were taken from an adult with an advanced solid tumor such as melanoma, head and neck, liver or kidney cancer. Each CDR3 is given with its conserved first and last residue. Each record gives: clone size, J gene, D gene, V gene, CDR3 protein, CDR3 DNA. The D gene is left open where the match is weak. Not all rows give a size; the values are once, few, many and, for expanded clones, a class.

clone_size: .
j_call: TRBJ1-2
d_call: .
v_call: TRBV25-1
cdr3_aa: CASTTDGGYTF
cdr3_nt: TGTGCCAGCACCACTGATGGTGGCTACACCTTC

clone_size: .
j_call: TRBJ1-6
d_call: .
v_call: TRBV27
cdr3_aa: CASTQTGFSPLHF
cdr3_nt: TGTGCCAGCACCCAAACGGGGTTTTCACCCCTCCACTTT

clone_size: .
j_call: TRBJ2-1
d_call: .
v_call: TRBV10-3
cdr3_aa: CAITGQPYNEQFF
cdr3_nt: TGTGCCATCACCGGACAGCCGTACAATGAGCAGTTCTTC

clone_size: .
j_call: TRBJ2-1
d_call: TRBD2
v_call: TRBV19
cdr3_aa: CASGTGASGRYEQFF
cdr3_nt: TGTGCCAGTGGAACAGGCGCTAGCGGGAGATATGAGCAGTTCTTC

clone_size: .
j_call: TRBJ1-2
d_call: TRBD1
v_call: TRBV19
cdr3_aa: CASSIAGQDYGYTF
cdr3_nt: TGTGCCAGTAGTATTGCGGGACAGGACTATGGCTACACCTTC

clone_size: .
j_call: TRBJ2-4
d_call: .
v_call: TRBV6-1
cdr3_aa: CASSEAWSLNIQYF
cdr3_nt: TGTGCCAGCAGTGAAGCTTGGTCGTTAAACATTCAGTACTTC

clone_size: .
j_call: TRBJ2-2
d_call: .
v_call: TRBV5-1
cdr3_aa: CASSAGQDTGELFF
cdr3_nt: TGCGCCAGCAGCGCCGGACAAGACACCGGGGAGCTGTTTTTT

clone_size: .
j_call: TRBJ2-3
d_call: .
v_call: TRBV7-6
cdr3_aa: CASSLDLGTQYF
cdr3_nt: TGTGCCAGCAGCTTAGACCTGGGAACGCAGTATTTT

clone_size: .
j_call: TRBJ1-4
d_call: TRBD1
v_call: TRBV5-1
cdr3_aa: CASSSGTGNEKLFF
cdr3_nt: TGCGCCAGCAGCTCCGGGACAGGGAATGAAAAACTGTTTTTT

clone_size: .
j_call: TRBJ1-6
d_call: .
v_call: TRBV7-8
cdr3_aa: CASSSLADSPLHF
cdr3_nt: TGTGCCAGCAGCTCTCTGGCGGATTCACCCCTCCACTTT

clone_size: .
j_call: TRBJ2-2
d_call: .
v_call: TRBV5-1
cdr3_aa: CASSSHTLNTGELFF
cdr3_nt: TGCGCCAGCAGCTCGCACACTCTCAACACCGGGGAGCTGTTTTTT

clone_size: .
j_call: TRBJ2-3
d_call: .
v_call: TRBV2
cdr3_aa: CASTSGGDTQYF
cdr3_nt: TGTGCCAGTACCTCTGGGGGAGATACGCAGTATTTT

clone_size: .
j_call: TRBJ2-3
d_call: TRBD2
v_call: TRBV7-2
cdr3_aa: CASSYRLAGVGMSTDTQYF
cdr3_nt: TGTGCCAGCAGCTACAGACTAGCGGGAGTGGGTATGAGCACAGATACGCAGTATTTT

clone_size: .
j_call: TRBJ2-7
d_call: .
v_call: TRBV27
cdr3_aa: CASSSREHFAYEQYF
cdr3_nt: TGTGCCAGCAGTTCCAGAGAGCATTTTGCCTACGAGCAGTACTTC

clone_size: .
j_call: TRBJ1-4
d_call: .
v_call: TRBV4-2
cdr3_aa: CASSQGSREEKLFF
cdr3_nt: TGTGCCAGCAGCCAGGGGTCGCGGGAGGAAAAACTGTTTTTT

clone_size: .
j_call: TRBJ2-1
d_call: .
v_call: TRBV7-9
cdr3_aa: CASSLRPNNEQFF
cdr3_nt: TGTGCCAGCAGCTTAAGGCCGAACAATGAGCAGTTCTTC

clone_size: .
j_call: TRBJ2-5
d_call: .
v_call: TRBV9
cdr3_aa: CASSGGTNKETQYF
cdr3_nt: TGTGCCAGCAGCGGCGGGACCAACAAAGAGACCCAGTACTTC

clone_size: .
j_call: TRBJ1-1
d_call: TRBD1
v_call: TRBV11-3
cdr3_aa: CASSLDGRGGSTEAFF
cdr3_nt: TGTGCCAGCAGCTTAGACGGCAGGGGGGGGTCCACTGAAGCTTTCTTT

clone_size: .
j_call: TRBJ2-7
d_call: .
v_call: TRBV18
cdr3_aa: CASSPYSGDEQYF
cdr3_nt: TGTGCCAGCTCACCATATAGCGGCGACGAGCAGTACTTC

clone_size: .
j_call: TRBJ1-5
d_call: .
v_call: TRBV7-2
cdr3_aa: CASSPQGDQPQHF
cdr3_nt: TGTGCCAGCAGCCCTCAAGGGGATCAGCCCCAGCATTTT

clone_size: .
j_call: TRBJ2-1
d_call: .
v_call: TRBV5-1
cdr3_aa: CASSLGGTKQFF
cdr3_nt: TGCGCCAGCAGCTTGGGGGGAACTAAGCAGTTCTTC

clone_size: once
j_call: TRBJ1-5
d_call: TRBD1
v_call: TRBV19
cdr3_aa: CASSDRENQPQHF
cdr3_nt: TGTGCCAGTAGTGACAGGGAAAATCAGCCCCAGCATTTT